A selection of T cell receptor beta chains follows, all from one sample in a study of blood T cell repertoires in COVID-19. Here immunoSEQ multiplex PCR was the method, and the copy in TCRdb shows in-frame clones only, minus some. The table records 170,000 or so clones, 80% to 90% of them present only once. The sequenced material came from peripheral blood. All receptors derive from an older woman with COVID-19, enrolled during active disease. CDR3s include the opening cysteine and the closing phenylalanine or tryptophan. Each record gives: J gene, clone size, V gene, D gene, CDR3 protein, CDR3 DNA. The D gene is left open where the match is weak. A row's size may be missing; if present it is once, few, many or a size class.

>TRBJ1-2|.|TRBV6-2/TRBV6-3|.
CASSAGFNYGYTF
TGTGCCAGCAGCGCAGGGTTTAACTATGGCTACACCTTC
>TRBJ1-2|.|TRBV28|.
CATGSNYGYTF
TGTGCCACCGGGTCTAACTATGGCTACACCTTC
>TRBJ1-1|.|TRBV18|.
CASSLGTNTEAFF
TGTGCCAGCTCCCTAGGGACAAACACTGAAGCTTTCTTT
>TRBJ2-1|.|TRBV2|.
CASIQLVSYNEQFF
TGTGCCAGCATCCAACTAGTCTCCTACAATGAGCAGTTCTTC
>TRBJ2-1|once|TRBV6-5|TRBD2
CASNLAGGGRNEQFF
TGTGCCAGCAACCTAGCGGGAGGGGGTAGAAATGAGCAGTTCTTC
>TRBJ1-4|.|TRBV11-2|.
CASSFGFGNEKLFF
TGTGCCAGCAGCTTTGGGTTCGGGAATGAAAAACTGTTTTTT
>TRBJ2-5|.|TRBV7-3|TRBD2
CASSLGTGGGETQYF
TGTGCCAGCAGCTTAGGGACGGGAGGCGGGGAGACCCAGTACTTC
>TRBJ2-3|.|TRBV3-1/TRBV3-2|TRBD2
CASSSGTAGPTDTQYF
TGTGCCAGCAGCTCCGGCACAGCGGGACCCACAGATACGCAGTATTTT
>TRBJ1-1|.|TRBV19|.
CASRRSGENTEAFF
TGTGCCAGTAGAAGGTCAGGCGAGAACACTGAAGCTTTCTTT
>TRBJ1-2|few|TRBV9|.
CASSPGHVYGYTF
TGTGCCAGCAGCCCCGGACATGTCTATGGCTACACCTTC
>TRBJ1-6|.|TRBV28|.
CASSWGRATSPLHF
TGTGCCAGCAGTTGGGGCAGGGCCACCTCACCCCTCCACTTT
>TRBJ2-7|.|TRBV5-4|.
CASSRTRLGEQYF
TGTGCCAGCAGCCGAACTAGGCTTGGGGAGCAGTACTTC
>TRBJ2-1|.|TRBV3-1/TRBV3-2|.
CASSYRGLVVEQFF
TGTGCCAGCAGCTACCGGGGTTTGGTTGTAGAGCAGTTCTTC
>TRBJ2-1|once|TRBV9|TRBD2
CASSVVGSGRLNEEQFF
TGTGCCAGCAGCGTAGTCGGTAGCGGGAGATTAAATGAAGAGCAGTTCTTC
>TRBJ1-2|.|TRBV7-2|.
CASSLAGEGIYGYTF
TGTGCCAGCAGCTTAGCGGGCGAAGGAATATATGGCTACACCTTC
>TRBJ2-7|.|TRBV19|TRBD1
CASSRTGGKYEQYF
TGTGCCAGTAGTAGGACAGGGGGCAAGTACGAGCAGTACTTC
>TRBJ2-1|.|TRBV19|.
CASSTSGHNEQFF
TGTGCCAGTAGTACCAGCGGTCACAATGAGCAGTTCTTC
>TRBJ2-1|.|TRBV11-2|.
CASSLNSPNEQFF
TGTGCCAGCAGCTTAAACAGCCCCAATGAGCAGTTCTTC
>TRBJ2-3|.|TRBV27|.
CASSSVPQIQADTQYF
TGTGCCAGCAGTTCAGTACCCCAAATTCAGGCAGATACGCAGTATTTT
>TRBJ2-7|.|TRBV5-1|TRBD1
CASRWTGAFAGHSYEQYF
TGCGCCAGCAGGTGGACAGGGGCCTTCGCGGGTCATTCCTACGAGCAGTACTTC
>TRBJ1-1|few|TRBV1|.
CTSSQVSGEAFF
TGCACCAGCAGCCAAGTTTCAGGGGAAGCTTTCTTT
>TRBJ2-7|.|TRBV7-9|.
CASEGSYEQYF
TGTGCCAGCGAAGGGAGCTACGAGCAGTACTTC
>TRBJ2-2|.|TRBV3-1/TRBV3-2|TRBD1
CASSQQGARELFF
TGTGCCAGCAGCCAGCAGGGGGCTCGCGAGCTGTTTTTT
>TRBJ1-2|.|TRBV7-9|.
CASSSTGRGDYGYTF
TGTGCCAGCAGCTCTACAGGGCGAGGCGACTATGGCTACACCTTC
>TRBJ2-7|.|TRBV6-5|.
CASSYSRQAYEQYF
TGTGCCAGCAGTTACTCTCGGCAGGCCTACGAGCAGTACTTC
>TRBJ2-1|.|TRBV5-4|TRBD2
CASSLAPGTGGPYNEQFF
TGTGCCAGCAGCTTGGCCCCGGGAACGGGAGGCCCCTACAATGAGCAGTTCTTC
>TRBJ2-7|.|TRBV7-2|TRBD1
CASSPTGYYEQYF
TGTGCCAGCAGCCCGACAGGGTACTACGAGCAGTACTTC
>TRBJ1-3|once|TRBV11-2|.
CASSLGSGQNSGNTIYF
TGTGCCAGCAGCTTAGGTTCAGGACAGAACTCTGGAAACACCATATATTTT
>TRBJ2-1|.|TRBV7-2|.
CASSRRLFDTGADNEQFF
TGTGCCAGCAGCCGCCGGTTGTTCGACACTGGGGCGGACAATGAGCAGTTCTTC
>TRBJ2-7|.|TRBV5-6|.
CASSFRGYEQYF
TGTGCCAGCAGCTTTAGGGGCTACGAGCAGTACTTC
>TRBJ1-1|.|TRBV5-4|TRBD1
CASSLGQGTTEAFF
TGTGCCAGCAGCTTGGGACAGGGAACCACTGAAGCTTTCTTT
>TRBJ1-2|.|TRBV12-3/TRBV12-4|.
CASSLSGGYTF
TGTGCCAGCAGTTTATCGGGTGGCTACACCTTC
>TRBJ1-2|.|TRBV25-1|TRBD1
CASSAIGQGGGYTF
TGTGCCAGCAGTGCCATAGGACAGGGAGGGGGCTACACCTTC